The 20 T cell receptor beta chains listed next were all sequenced from one sample in a study of T-cell memory formation after mild COVID-19. TCRdb independently ran MiXCR on the 5' RACE reads; one entry per CDR3 protein. The sample lists under 250,000 distinct CDR3 sequences; around 9.5% were seen once. The sample taken for sequencing was PBMCs or a T cell subset sorted from them (not recorded which). These receptors all stem from a man younger than 35 who had mild COVID-19 (a few samples of this study predate the infection). Cell type and time point are not known.

This clonotype has only a few counts. The CDR3 coding sequence is TGTGCCACCAGCGAGGGGTTGGACTATGGCTACACCTTC. It specifies CATSEGLDYGYTF. V usage is TRBV15 and J usage is TRBJ1-2, with a weak D call TRBD1 (5 bases). Trimming cost V 5 bases and J 3 bases, with 10 bases left between them. CDR3 length equals 13 residues. Germline CDR1 reads LNHNV; CDR2 reads YYDKDF (reference sequence). Complete variable domain (other parts from reference TRBV15 and TRBJ1-2): DAMVIQNPRYQVTQFGKPVTLSCSQTLNHNVMYWYQQKSSQAPKLLFHYYDKDFNNEADTPDNFQSRRPNTSFCFLDIRSPGLGDTAMYLCATSEGLDYGYTFGSGTRLTVV.

This clonotype appeared a few times. The chain joins TRBV6-6 to TRBJ1-2, with D uncertain. The CDR3 spans 13 residues. V was pared by 0 bases and J by 8 bases, with 10 bases between. The germline gives CDR1 MNHNY, CDR2 SVGAGI (reference sequence). CDR3 residues: CASSYSEGLGYTF. The CDR3 region has the DNA TGTGCCAGCAGTTACTCGGAGGGTCTCGGCTACACCTTC.

This chain joins TRBV5-1 and TRBJ1-1; perhaps TRBD1 as D (6 bases). V was pared by 0 bases and J by 7 bases, with 10 bases between. This CDR3 has 13 residues. Germline V CDR1 and CDR2: SGHRS, YFSETQ. The CDR3 reads CASSLGTAGEAFF. CDR3 DNA: TGCGCCAGCAGCTTGGGGACAGCCGGTGAAGCTTTCTTT.

V is TRBV4-2 and J is TRBJ2-1; D remains unclear. The CDR3 runs 15 residues. V was cut by 1 base and J by 4 bases, with 11 bases left in between. Germline assignment: CDR1 LGHNA and CDR2 YNFKEQ. CDR3 DNA: TGTGCCAGCAGCCAAGGAGGCTCCGAATACAATGAGCAGTTCTTC. Translation gives CASSQGGSEYNEQFF.

This clonotype was seen ten or more times. This CDR3 is CASRPTGGRGSYEQYF. The CDR3 DNA is TGTGCCAGCAGACCTACAGGGGGCAGAGGCTCCTACGAGCAGTACTTC. This chain uses TRBV7-2 with TRBJ2-7; 9 positions match TRBD1. The CDR3 consists of 16 residues. V was clipped by 6 bases and J by 0 bases; unmatched bases: 9. Looked up from germline, CDR1 is SGHTA and CDR2 is FQGNSA.

In its sample, this clonotype was seen a few times. V and J are TRBV7-8 and TRBJ2-3; 11 nucleotides match TRBD2. Per germline, CDR1 SGHVS and CDR2 FQNEAQ. The trim removed 6 bases at V and 0 bases at J, leaving 8 bases unmatched. This CDR3 spans 17 amino acids. The CDR3, as DNA: TGTGCCAGCAGTCGACTAGCGGGGACCCTTAGCACAGATACGCAGTATTTT. Encoded protein: CASSRLAGTLSTDTQYF.

The gene calls are TRBV24-1 and TRBJ2-1; D ambiguous. The CDR3 sequence is 15 residues long. Germline CDR1 is KGHDR and CDR2 is SFDVKD. The V gene lost 4 bases and the J gene lost 0 bases, with 9 bases spanning the gap. This chain's CDR3 is CATSDSWISYNEQFF. The CDR3 nucleotides read TGTGCCACCAGTGACTCCTGGATCTCCTACAATGAGCAGTTCTTC.

This clonotype was found a few times. The chain joins TRBV12-3 or TRBV12-4 to TRBJ2-3; D gene unclear. The CDR3 has 15 residues. Trimming took 5 bases from V and 5 from J, leaving 17 bases between them. The chain's CDR3 is CASSTRTGAQDTQYF. CDR3 in DNA: TGTGCCAGCAGTACGAGGACGGGTGCACAAGATACGCAGTATTTT.

The V and J genes are TRBV10-3 and TRBJ2-2; a possible D gene is TRBD1 (6 bases). Per the germline V gene, CDR1 is ENHRY and CDR2 is SYGVKD. This CDR3 is built from 14 residues. Trimming pared 7 bases from V and 1 base from J, leaving 10 bases between. The CDR3 region is CAINLDRNTGELFF. The CDR3 DNA follows: TGTGCCATCAATTTGGACAGGAACACCGGGGAGCTGTTTTTT.

This clonotype has a handful of counts. The chain recombines TRBV5-1 with TRBJ2-1; D gene unclear. This CDR3 has 14 residues. V dropped 0 bases and J dropped 6 bases, with 10 bases sitting between them. The germline gives CDR1 SGHRS, CDR2 YFSETQ. CDR3 nucleotides: TGCGCCAGCAGCTTGGCTTCCTTCCTCAATGAGCAGTTCTTC. This encodes CASSLASFLNEQFF.

This clonotype was counted a few times. The rearrangement uses TRBV6-4 and TRBJ1-1, with D possibly TRBD1 on 5 matching bases. Germline V gene lookup returns CDR1 MRHNA and CDR2 SNTAGT. V lost 4 bases and J lost 8, with 11 bases in between. This CDR3 region has 12 residues. CDR3 residues: CASSAWDGEAFF. In DNA form, the CDR3 reads TGTGCCAGCAGTGCTTGGGACGGGGAAGCTTTCTTT.

This clonotype was counted only a few times. The chain links TRBV28 to TRBJ2-5; TRBD1 is a possible D gene (7 bases). The germline V gene has CDR1 MDHEN and CDR2 SYDVKM. The CDR3 covers 13 residues. The V end lost 3 bases, the J end lost 4 bases, and 9 bases lay between the germline ends. The CDR3 DNA sequence: TGTGCCAGCAGTTTCCAGGGGGGAGAGACCCAGTACTTC. Its protein is CASSFQGGETQYF.

This clonotype showed up just a few times. The chain employs TRBV20-1 and TRBJ1-6, with TRBD1 identical over 8 bases. The CDR3 totals 12 residues. The germline V gene has CDR1 DFQATT and CDR2 SNEGSKA (reference sequence). V shed 6 bases and J 7 bases; nucleotides not matched to a gene: 2. For the CDR3, the DNA is TGCAGTGCCCGGACAGGGAATTCACCCCTCCACTTT. The encoded protein is CSARTGNSPLHF.

A few counts support this clonotype. The CDR3 coding sequence is TGCAGTGCTAGATCAGCGGGGGCGAACACCGGGGAGCTGTTTTTT. Translated, it gives CSARSAGANTGELFF. The chain links TRBV20-1 to TRBJ2-2; 8 bases fit TRBD2. Germline V gene lookup returns CDR1 DFQATT and CDR2 SNEGSKA (reference sequence). The CDR3 spans 15 residues. V lost 2 bases to trimming and J lost 0 bases; unmatched junction nucleotides: 2.

This clonotype was seen more than once but under ten times. J is TRBJ1-2 and V is TRBV5-1; D unresolved. The V gene lost 0 bases and the J gene lost 8 bases, with 17 bases spanning the gap. Germline CDR1 and CDR2: SGHRS and YFSETQ. This CDR3 contains 15 residues. The chain's CDR3 is CASSLGSGPSQGYTF. The CDR3 DNA reads TGCGCCAGCAGCTTGGGATCGGGTCCGTCCCAAGGCTACACCTTC.

V gene TRBV7-2 combines with J gene TRBJ1-2; D call uncertain. V was pared by 1 base and J by 0 bases, with 9 bases between. Per the germline V gene, CDR1 is SGHTA and CDR2 is FQGNSA. This CDR3 contains 15 residues. The CDR3 region is CASSLVRNTNYGYTF. Here the CDR3 DNA reads TGTGCCAGCAGCTTAGTACGGAATACTAACTATGGCTACACCTTC.

This clonotype showed up many times. This chain links TRBV12-3 or TRBV12-4 with TRBJ2-1; D may match TRBD1 or TRBD2 (7 bases each). V was cut by 2 bases and J by 7 bases, with 15 bases left in between. CDR3 length: 15 amino acids. The CDR3 DNA is TGTGCCAGCAGTTTACGCAGGGGGGGCCGTAATGAGCAGTTCTTC. Translating gives CASSLRRGGRNEQFF.

This chain joins TRBV5-1 and TRBJ1-4; a possible D gene is TRBD1 (6 bases). Germline V gene data show CDR1 as SGHRS and CDR2 as YFSETQ. There are 15 residues in the CDR3. V was clipped by 6 bases and J by 0 bases, with 12 bases between them. This CDR3 reads CASTRTASTNEKLFF. The CDR3 nucleotides read TGCGCCAGCACGAGGACAGCTTCAACTAATGAAAAACTGTTTTTT. The full variable domain, with the rest looked up from reference TRBV5-1 and TRBJ1-4, is KAGVTQTPRYLIKTRGQQVTLSCSPISGHRSVSWYQQTPGQGLQFLFEYFSETQRNKGNFPGRFSGRQFSNSRSEMNVSTLELGDSALYLCASTRTASTNEKLFFGSGTQLSVL.

The V gene is TRBV5-6, the J gene TRBJ1-1; D possibly corresponds to TRBD1 (5 bases). There are 14 residues in the CDR3. V gave up 0 bases and J gave up 3 bases, with 9 bases separating them. Germline V lookup: CDR1 SGHDT, CDR2 YYEEEE. The CDR3 nucleotides are TGTGCCAGCAGCTTGGGGGGGGAGCACACTGAAGCTTTCTTT. It yields the protein CASSLGGEHTEAFF.

This clonotype was recorded at least ten times. This chain uses TRBV6-5 with TRBJ2-3; perhaps D is TRBD1 or TRBD2 (7 bases each). Trimming left V 0 bases short and J 5 bases short, with 12 bases between. Germline CDR1 MNHEY, CDR2 SVGAGI. The CDR3 totals 15 residues. CDR3 DNA sequence: TGTGCCAGCAGTTACTCTAGCAGGGGGGGAGATACGCAGTATTTT. Its translation is CASSYSSRGGDTQYF.